These T cell receptor beta chains were read from a single sample in a study of blood T cell repertoires in COVID-19. Measured with immunoSEQ multiplex PCR; TCRdb has only the in-frame clones, and not every one. The data hold tens of thousands of clones, with roughly 84% observed a single time. The material sequenced was peripheral blood. These receptors came from a man in his fifties or sixties with active COVID-19. Each CDR3 is given with its conserved first and last residue. Fields, in order: V gene, J gene, D gene, clone size, CDR3 protein, CDR3 DNA. The D gene is left open where the match is weak. Where a row states a size, it is once, few, many or the class of an expanded clone; other rows omit it.

v_call: TRBV27; j_call: TRBJ1-4; d_call: -; clone_size: -; cdr3_aa: CASSQQGGREKLFF; cdr3_nt: TGTGCCAGCAGTCAACAGGGTGGTAGGGAAAAACTGTTTTTT
v_call: TRBV5-5; j_call: TRBJ2-7; d_call: TRBD2; clone_size: -; cdr3_aa: CASSSQSGGGRASYEQYF; cdr3_nt: TGTGCCAGCAGCTCGCAGAGCGGAGGCGGGAGGGCCTCCTACGAGCAGTACTTC
v_call: TRBV2; j_call: TRBJ2-7; d_call: -; clone_size: once; cdr3_aa: CASSFTGTPYEQYF; cdr3_nt: TGTGCCAGCTCCTTTACAGGGACCCCCTACGAGCAGTACTTC
v_call: TRBV5-1; j_call: TRBJ1-4; d_call: -; clone_size: once; cdr3_aa: CASSPGQINEKLFF; cdr3_nt: TGCGCCAGCAGCCCCGGACAGATTAATGAAAAACTGTTTTTT
v_call: TRBV11-3; j_call: TRBJ2-3; d_call: TRBD2; clone_size: few; cdr3_aa: CASSQGLAFSTDTQYF; cdr3_nt: TGTGCCAGCAGCCAAGGACTAGCATTTAGCACAGATACGCAGTATTTT
v_call: TRBV4-3; j_call: TRBJ2-1; d_call: TRBD2; clone_size: few; cdr3_aa: CASSGGLAEWDEQFF; cdr3_nt: TGCGCCAGCAGCGGGGGACTAGCGGAGTGGGATGAGCAGTTCTTC
v_call: TRBV7-2; j_call: TRBJ2-1; d_call: TRBD2; clone_size: -; cdr3_aa: CASSLMASGPGNEQFF; cdr3_nt: TGTGCCAGCAGCTTAATGGCTAGCGGACCCGGTAATGAGCAGTTCTTC
v_call: TRBV18; j_call: TRBJ2-1; d_call: -; clone_size: -; cdr3_aa: CASFTSRYDNEQFF; cdr3_nt: TGTGCCAGCTTTACTAGCCGATATGACAATGAGCAGTTCTTC
v_call: TRBV5-5; j_call: TRBJ2-7; d_call: -; clone_size: -; cdr3_aa: CASSPQTFSYEQYF; cdr3_nt: TGTGCCAGCAGCCCCCAGACATTCTCCTACGAGCAGTACTTC
v_call: TRBV5-1; j_call: TRBJ2-3; d_call: -; clone_size: -; cdr3_aa: CASSLASDTQYF; cdr3_nt: TGCGCCAGCAGCTTGGCTTCCGATACGCAGTATTTT
v_call: TRBV3-1/TRBV3-2; j_call: TRBJ2-3; d_call: -; clone_size: -; cdr3_aa: CASSQVPAAKQYF; cdr3_nt: TGTGCCAGCAGCCAAGTACCGGCGGCAAAGCAGTATTTT
v_call: TRBV4-3; j_call: TRBJ2-7; d_call: TRBD2; clone_size: -; cdr3_aa: CASSQESGVGEQYF; cdr3_nt: TGCGCCAGCAGCCAAGAAAGCGGGGTAGGCGAGCAGTACTTC
v_call: TRBV11-2; j_call: TRBJ1-1; d_call: -; clone_size: -; cdr3_aa: CASSLGAGNTEAFF; cdr3_nt: TGTGCCAGCAGCTTAGGCGCAGGCAACACTGAAGCTTTCTTT
v_call: TRBV27; j_call: TRBJ2-1; d_call: TRBD2; clone_size: -; cdr3_aa: CASSFTTSGGHHEQFF; cdr3_nt: TGTGCCAGCAGTTTCACTACTAGCGGGGGGCATCATGAGCAGTTCTTC
v_call: TRBV7-9; j_call: TRBJ2-7; d_call: TRBD1; clone_size: few; cdr3_aa: CASRGTGDPYEQYF; cdr3_nt: TGTGCCAGCAGGGGGACAGGGGACCCCTACGAGCAGTACTTC
v_call: TRBV4-3; j_call: TRBJ2-3; d_call: -; clone_size: -; cdr3_aa: CASSQHYLAPYPSSTDTQYF; cdr3_nt: TGCGCCAGCAGCCAACATTATCTAGCGCCTTACCCCTCTAGCACAGATACGCAGTATTTT
v_call: TRBV5-1; j_call: TRBJ2-5; d_call: TRBD1; clone_size: -; cdr3_aa: CASSLDSGGEETQYF; cdr3_nt: TGCGCCAGCAGCTTGGACTCAGGGGGTGAAGAGACCCAGTACTTC
v_call: TRBV27; j_call: TRBJ2-6; d_call: -; clone_size: -; cdr3_aa: CASSSQGHVLTF; cdr3_nt: TGTGCCAGCAGTTCCCAGGGTCACGTCCTGACTTTC
v_call: TRBV7-2; j_call: TRBJ2-7; d_call: TRBD2; clone_size: medium-sized; cdr3_aa: CASSSKGGVSAYEQYF; cdr3_nt: TGTGCCAGCAGCTCCAAGGGAGGGGTTTCGGCCTACGAGCAGTACTTC
v_call: TRBV7-3; j_call: TRBJ1-1; d_call: -; clone_size: once; cdr3_aa: CASSLSGQPAFF; cdr3_nt: TGTGCCAGCAGCTTGAGTGGGCAGCCCGCTTTCTTT
v_call: TRBV5-4; j_call: TRBJ1-1; d_call: TRBD1; clone_size: -; cdr3_aa: CASSPGTGGLNTEAFF; cdr3_nt: TGTGCCAGCAGCCCAGGGACAGGGGGCTTAAACACTGAAGCTTTCTTT
v_call: TRBV5-1; j_call: TRBJ2-7; d_call: TRBD2; clone_size: -; cdr3_aa: CASSPRLAGTYEQYF; cdr3_nt: TGCGCCAGCAGCCCTAGACTAGCGGGGACCTACGAGCAGTACTTC
v_call: TRBV5-8; j_call: TRBJ2-1; d_call: TRBD2; clone_size: -; cdr3_aa: CASSLAGAYNEQFF; cdr3_nt: TGTGCCAGCAGCTTAGCGGGAGCATACAATGAGCAGTTCTTC
v_call: TRBV7-9; j_call: TRBJ2-7; d_call: -; clone_size: medium-sized; cdr3_aa: CASSPRGPYEQYF; cdr3_nt: TGTGCCAGCAGCCCCCGCGGCCCCTACGAGCAGTACTTC
v_call: TRBV3-1/TRBV3-2; j_call: TRBJ2-1; d_call: TRBD2; clone_size: -; cdr3_aa: CASSHRGGHGEQFF; cdr3_nt: TGTGCCAGCAGCCACCGGGGGGGGCATGGTGAGCAGTTCTTC
v_call: TRBV27; j_call: TRBJ2-7; d_call: TRBD2; clone_size: -; cdr3_aa: CASSFQVAGWKYF; cdr3_nt: TGTGCCAGCAGTTTTCAGGTAGCGGGATGGAAGTACTTC
v_call: TRBV28; j_call: TRBJ2-7; d_call: TRBD2; clone_size: -; cdr3_aa: CASSPTGGGYEQYF; cdr3_nt: TGTGCCAGCAGCCCCACGGGGGGAGGATACGAGCAGTACTTC
v_call: TRBV7-8; j_call: TRBJ2-7; d_call: -; clone_size: once; cdr3_aa: CASRAHRVYPYDEQYF; cdr3_nt: TGTGCCAGCAGAGCCCATCGAGTATATCCGTATGACGAGCAGTACTTC
v_call: TRBV6-2/TRBV6-3; j_call: TRBJ2-3; d_call: -; clone_size: -; cdr3_aa: CASSYSPRGPSDTQYF; cdr3_nt: TGTGCCAGCAGTTACTCTCCCAGAGGCCCGTCGGATACGCAGTATTTT
v_call: TRBV2; j_call: TRBJ2-3; d_call: TRBD2; clone_size: -; cdr3_aa: CASSLGGGTDTQYF; cdr3_nt: TGTGCCAGCAGTCTGGGGGGGGGCACAGATACGCAGTATTTT
v_call: TRBV7-2; j_call: TRBJ2-7; d_call: TRBD2; clone_size: -; cdr3_aa: CASSFSSGGPEQYF; cdr3_nt: TGTGCCAGCAGCTTCAGTAGCGGGGGGCCTGAGCAGTACTTC
v_call: TRBV19; j_call: TRBJ2-6; d_call: TRBD1; clone_size: -; cdr3_aa: CASSITGGSGANVLTF; cdr3_nt: TGTGCCAGTAGTATTACAGGGGGATCTGGGGCCAACGTCCTGACTTTC
v_call: TRBV4-2; j_call: TRBJ2-5; d_call: TRBD2; clone_size: -; cdr3_aa: CASSQVGGGGETQYF; cdr3_nt: TGTGCCAGCAGCCAAGTTGGCGGGGGGGGCGAGACCCAGTACTTC
v_call: TRBV19; j_call: TRBJ1-1; d_call: -; clone_size: -; cdr3_aa: CASSGTPRNTEAFF; cdr3_nt: TGTGCCAGTAGTGGGACACCTCGGAATACTGAAGCTTTCTTT
v_call: TRBV7-9; j_call: TRBJ1-2; d_call: -; clone_size: -; cdr3_aa: CASSLGGAGYTF; cdr3_nt: TGTGCCAGCAGCTTAGGTGGGGCGGGCTACACCTTC
v_call: TRBV11-2; j_call: TRBJ2-2; d_call: TRBD2; clone_size: -; cdr3_aa: CASTVLAADTGELFF; cdr3_nt: TGTGCCAGCACGGTACTAGCGGCTGACACCGGGGAGCTGTTTTTT
v_call: TRBV6-4; j_call: TRBJ2-7; d_call: TRBD2; clone_size: -; cdr3_aa: CASYSGRSSYEQYF; cdr3_nt: TGTGCCAGCTATAGCGGGAGGTCCTCCTACGAGCAGTACTTC
v_call: TRBV12-5; j_call: TRBJ2-3; d_call: TRBD2; clone_size: -; cdr3_aa: CASGLLRLAGVDTQYF; cdr3_nt: TGTGCTAGTGGTTTGCTTCGACTAGCGGGGGTAGATACGCAGTATTTT
v_call: TRBV12-3/TRBV12-4; j_call: TRBJ1-6; d_call: -; clone_size: -; cdr3_aa: CASRENRNSPLHF; cdr3_nt: TGTGCCAGCAGGGAGAATCGAAATTCACCCCTCCACTTT
v_call: TRBV5-1; j_call: TRBJ1-1; d_call: -; clone_size: -; cdr3_aa: CASSLDRRDTEAFF; cdr3_nt: TGCGCCAGCAGCTTGGACAGGAGGGACACTGAAGCTTTCTTT
v_call: TRBV25-1; j_call: TRBJ2-3; d_call: TRBD1; clone_size: -; cdr3_aa: CASSKAGTGVGDTQYF; cdr3_nt: TGTGCCAGCAGTAAAGCCGGGACAGGGGTTGGAGATACGCAGTATTTT
v_call: TRBV5-1; j_call: TRBJ1-4; d_call: TRBD1; clone_size: -; cdr3_aa: CASSSQGAESEKLFF; cdr3_nt: TGCGCCAGCAGCTCGCAGGGGGCGGAAAGTGAAAAACTGTTTTTT
v_call: TRBV9; j_call: TRBJ2-5; d_call: TRBD2; clone_size: -; cdr3_aa: CASSPGGAFETQYF; cdr3_nt: TGTGCCAGCAGCCCCGGGGGGGCATTTGAGACCCAGTACTTC
v_call: TRBV6-2/TRBV6-3; j_call: TRBJ2-7; d_call: TRBD1; clone_size: -; cdr3_aa: CASSYRTGGNYEQYF; cdr3_nt: TGTGCCAGCAGTTATAGGACAGGGGGGAACTACGAGCAGTACTTC
v_call: TRBV16; j_call: TRBJ1-1; d_call: TRBD1; clone_size: -; cdr3_aa: CASKGEEGARGDTEAFF; cdr3_nt: TGTGCCAGCAAAGGGGAGGAGGGGGCGCGAGGAGACACTGAAGCTTTCTTT
v_call: TRBV7-9; j_call: TRBJ2-7; d_call: -; clone_size: -; cdr3_aa: CASSLTVNSYEQYF; cdr3_nt: TGTGCCAGCAGCTTGACAGTTAACTCCTACGAGCAGTACTTC
v_call: TRBV4-3; j_call: TRBJ2-2; d_call: -; clone_size: -; cdr3_aa: CASSQDRGILTGELFF; cdr3_nt: TGCGCCAGCAGCCAAGATCGCGGCATTCTCACCGGGGAGCTGTTTTTT
v_call: TRBV7-2; j_call: TRBJ2-7; d_call: TRBD2; clone_size: few; cdr3_aa: CASAEWGAGYEQYF; cdr3_nt: TGTGCCAGCGCTGAGTGGGGAGCGGGGTACGAGCAGTACTTC